This TCR beta chain emerged from a study of T cell responses to AZD1222 COVID-19 vaccine. CDR1 SGHRS and CDR2 YFSETQ come from the germline V gene. Trimming shortened V by 0 bases and J by 3 bases, and 9 bases separated the two germline ends. The CDR3 length is 14 residues. As to this clone: Its cognate antigen is unknown.

The table came from immunoSEQ multiplex PCR; TCRdb's copy has only in-frame clones and leaves some out. This table holds over 100,000 clones, 87% found once. Broader study findings: Donors skewed white British and female; clonal diversity was possibly underestimated. Seropositive at baseline were only a handful of AZD1222 recipients.

The sequence was collected from an adult in good health. V is TRBV5-1 and J is TRBJ1-2; D might be TRBD1 (5 bases). The sample was peripheral blood, taken on day 0 of AZD1222 vaccination. CDR3: CASSLETDYYGYTF. The CDR3 nucleotides read TGCGCCAGCAGCTTGGAGACAGATTACTATGGCTACACCTTC.